Only a few counts were recorded for the clone carrying this T cell receptor (beta chain). The data derive from a study of blood T cell repertoires in COVID-19. The overall study: Acute and convalescent COVID-19 specimens originated in the United States, Italy and Spain.

Clones were read by immunoSEQ multiplex PCR, and TCRdb kept only the in-frame ones, dropping some. The sample lists some 200,000 clones; roughly 85% were seen once. The CDR3 spans 12 residues. Germline V gene lookup returns CDR1 SEHNR and CDR2 FQNEAQ (reference sequence). Trimming left V 8 bases short and J 3 bases short, with 10 bases between. The TCR comes from a woman aged 70-85 years with COVID-19, enrolled during active disease. The rearrangement uses TRBV7-9 and TRBJ1-2; TRBD1 is a possible D gene (5 bases). Sequenced input: peripheral blood. This CDR3 reads CASQGRDYGYTF. CDR3 DNA: TGTGCCAGCCAGGGCAGAGACTATGGCTACACCTTC.